These 4 T cell receptor beta chains share one sample of origin, sequenced in a study of shared clonotypes between healthy human individuals (TCRdb year 2020). Library creation used the immunoSEQ multiplex PCR assay. TCRdb obtained this table from immuneACCESS and retained in-frame rearrangements with V and J assigned. These tables miss some clones; where compared with another copy, unresolved V genes account for less than half of the shortfall, and the remainder is unexplained. The sample table holds approximately 640,000 clones, of which about 92% were seen once. Jointly, the top ten make up 34% of the sample. Sequences were obtained from memory CD8+ T cells from PBMCs. The cell subset or site label, read with the paper, signifies: CD45RO+ cells pooled with CCR7-negative TemRA cells. The receptors stem from a man aged 18 to 35 in good health. Some clones in this sample may be carry-over from other donors' samples.

This sequence joins TRBV5-5 and TRBJ1-3; the D is unclear. Trimming removed 0 bases at V and 0 bases at J, with 16 bases between. This CDR3 has 18 residues. Germline V gene data show CDR1 as SGHKS and CDR2 as YYEKEE (reference sequence). The CDR3 DNA sequence: TGTGCCAGCAGCTTGGTTGATGGGATCCAATTCTCTGGAAACACCATATATTTT. It encodes CASSLVDGIQFSGNTIYF.

The CDR3 nucleotides are TGTGCCAGCAGCCCTCCGTCTAGCACAGATACGCAGTATTTT. Amino acid sequence: CASSPPSSTDTQYF. The V gene is TRBV9, the J gene TRBJ2-3, with D uncertain. The CDR3 has 14 residues. Trimming took 4 bases from V and 0 from J, leaving 9 bases between them. From germline, CDR1 is SGDLS and CDR2 YYNGEE.

This clone was recorded once. CDR3 residues: CASSPYHHLGSETQYF. The CDR3 nucleotides read TGTGCCAGCAGCCCATATCACCATTTGGGATCAGAGACCCAGTACTTC. This chain uses TRBV7-9 with TRBJ2-5; D not resolved. The length of the CDR3 is 16 residues. Looked up from germline, CDR1 is SEHNR and CDR2 is FQNEAQ (reference sequence). Between the trimmed V and J ends, which lost 5 bases and 4 bases, there was a span of 20 bases.

The chain links TRBV19 to TRBJ2-1; 9 positions agree with TRBD2. The CDR3 is 15 amino acids. V gave up 2 bases and J gave up 3 bases; unmatched junction bases: 2. The germline gives CDR1 LNHDA, CDR2 SQIVND (reference sequence). Here the CDR3 DNA reads TGTGCCAGTAGTATAAGACTAGCGGACTACAATGAGCAGTTCTTC. Translated: CASSIRLADYNEQFF.